The clone carrying this TCR beta chain appeared once. In the original workflow: Cell counts per sample came from amplifying reference gene primers. Method: immunoSEQ multiplex PCR; TCRdb's copy keeps in-frame clones and lacks some. V and J calls and clone size follow that table, whereas D and trimming were derived from the DNA. The repertoire holds about 120,000 clones, with over 80% as singletons. These data belong to a study of blood T cell repertoires in COVID-19. Across the study: T cells, B-cell-depleted T cells, or PBMCs supplied cDNA or gDNA.

With 1 base clipped from V and 8 bases from J, the junction kept 7 bases outside the gene matches. This CDR3 is built from 15 residues. Germline-derived CDR1 and CDR2 are MGHDK and SYGVNS. The source material was peripheral blood. The gene calls are TRBV25-1 and TRBJ1-4; 7 positions match TRBD1. This receptor was identified in a woman between 65 and 79 years old with acute or convalescent COVID-19. The CDR3 DNA reads as TGTGCCAGCAGTGAATTTGACAGGGTGGACGAAAAACTGTTTTTT. The encoded protein is CASSEFDRVDEKLFF.